One T cell receptor beta chain is described in this entry. What it binds is not known. The sample originates from a study of T cell responses to AZD1222 COVID-19 vaccine. From germline, CDR1 is SGHTA and CDR2 FQGTGA. V shed 5 bases and J shed 9 bases, with 23 bases lying between them. CDR3 length equals 15 residues. Study-wide findings and caveats: Reports indicate that nearly half of spike-specific TCRs are directed at unmutated variant regions. White British donors predominated, females outnumbered males, and clonal diversity was possibly underestimated.

The method was immunoSEQ multiplex PCR; TCRdb's version includes in-frame clones alone and lacks a portion of them. The data show approximately 180,000 clones, approximately 92% seen once. The rearrangement links TRBV7-3 to TRBJ2-7, with a weak D call TRBD2 (6 bases). The sequence derives from an adult who received the MenACWY meningococcal vaccine as a control. Sequenced here: peripheral blood, sampled 28 days after the second dose of the MenACWY control vaccine. DNA of the CDR3: TGTGCCAGCAGCCCCCAAAGTTCTGGCCTCGGGGGGCAGTACTTC. Amino acid sequence: CASSPQSSGLGGQYF.